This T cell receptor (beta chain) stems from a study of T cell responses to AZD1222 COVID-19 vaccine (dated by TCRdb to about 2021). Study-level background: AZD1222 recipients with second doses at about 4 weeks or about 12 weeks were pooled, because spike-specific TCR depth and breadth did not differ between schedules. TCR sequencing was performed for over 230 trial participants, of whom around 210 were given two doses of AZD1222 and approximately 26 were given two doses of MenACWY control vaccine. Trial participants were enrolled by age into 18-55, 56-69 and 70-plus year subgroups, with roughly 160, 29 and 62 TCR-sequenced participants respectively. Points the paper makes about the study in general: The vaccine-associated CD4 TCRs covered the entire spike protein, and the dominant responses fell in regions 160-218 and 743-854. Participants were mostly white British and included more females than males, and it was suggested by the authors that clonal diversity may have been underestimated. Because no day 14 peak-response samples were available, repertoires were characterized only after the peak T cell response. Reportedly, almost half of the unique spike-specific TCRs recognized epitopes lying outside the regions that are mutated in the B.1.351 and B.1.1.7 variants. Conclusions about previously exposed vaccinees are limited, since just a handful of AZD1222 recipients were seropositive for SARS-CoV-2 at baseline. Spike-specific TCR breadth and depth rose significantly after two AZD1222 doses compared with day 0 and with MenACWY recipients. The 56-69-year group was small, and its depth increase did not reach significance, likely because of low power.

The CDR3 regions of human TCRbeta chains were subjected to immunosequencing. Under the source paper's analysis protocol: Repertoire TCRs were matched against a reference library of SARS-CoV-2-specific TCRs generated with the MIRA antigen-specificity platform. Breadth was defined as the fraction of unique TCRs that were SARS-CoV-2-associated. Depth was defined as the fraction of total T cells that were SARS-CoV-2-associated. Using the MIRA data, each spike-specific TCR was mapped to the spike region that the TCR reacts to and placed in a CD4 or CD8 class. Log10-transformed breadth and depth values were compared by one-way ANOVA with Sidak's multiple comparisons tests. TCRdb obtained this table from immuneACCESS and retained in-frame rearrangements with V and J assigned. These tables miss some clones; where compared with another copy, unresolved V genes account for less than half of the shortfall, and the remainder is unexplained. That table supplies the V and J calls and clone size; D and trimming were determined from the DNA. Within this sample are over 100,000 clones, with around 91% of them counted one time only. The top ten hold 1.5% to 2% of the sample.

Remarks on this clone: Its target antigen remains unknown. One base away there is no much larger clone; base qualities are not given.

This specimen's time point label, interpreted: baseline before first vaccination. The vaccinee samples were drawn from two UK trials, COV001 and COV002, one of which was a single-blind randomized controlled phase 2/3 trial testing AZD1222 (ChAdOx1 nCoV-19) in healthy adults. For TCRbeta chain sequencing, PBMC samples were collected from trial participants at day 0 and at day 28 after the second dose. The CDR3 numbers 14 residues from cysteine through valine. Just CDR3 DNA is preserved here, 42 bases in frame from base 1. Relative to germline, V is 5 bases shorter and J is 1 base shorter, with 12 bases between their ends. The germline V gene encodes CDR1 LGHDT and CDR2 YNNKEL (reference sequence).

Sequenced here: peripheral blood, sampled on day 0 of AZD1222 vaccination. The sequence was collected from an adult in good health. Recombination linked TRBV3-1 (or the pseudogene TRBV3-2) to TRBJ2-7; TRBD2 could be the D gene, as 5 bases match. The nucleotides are TGTGCCAGCAGCGCCCGAAGCGGATCCTACGAGCAGTACGTC. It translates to CASSARSGSYEQYV.